The 25 T cell receptor beta chains presented below share a single source sample, sequenced in a study of cytomegalovirus exposure and HLA in healthy donors. PCR employed 60 Vbeta and 13 Jbeta primers. Clones were sequenced by immunoSEQ multiplex PCR, and TCRdb holds only the in-frame ones, with some missing. Of roughly 290,000 clones in the sample, 80% to 90% were seen once. The sequencing input was PBMCs. The receptors originated from a woman aged 18-29 years in good health and CMV-seronegative.

The chain is built from TRBV7-3 and TRBJ1-1, with a weak D call TRBD1 (5 bases). V lost 1 base to trimming and J lost 1 base, with 7 bases between them. CDR1 is SGHTA, CDR2 FQGTGA, per germline. The CDR3 runs 14 residues. CDR3 amino acids: CASSLNTGNTEAFF. The CDR3 bases are TGTGCCAGCAGCTTAAACACAGGGAACACTGAAGCTTTCTTT.

The chain uses TRBV9 and TRBJ2-3; 7 bases map to TRBD2. V gave up 4 bases and J gave up 4 bases; unmatched junction bases: 9. The CDR3 runs 15 residues. Germline lookup yields CDR1 SGDLS and CDR2 YYNGEE. CDR3 coding DNA: TGTGCCAGCAGCCCTCGAGGACTAGATTCAGATACGCAGTATTTT. Translated, it gives CASSPRGLDSDTQYF.

V usage is TRBV4-1 and J usage is TRBJ1-6; possible D gene TRBD1, 5 bases. The CDR3 length is 18 residues. V dropped 1 base and J dropped 7 bases, with 20 bases sitting between them. Per germline, CDR1 MGHRA and CDR2 YSYEKL. This CDR3 reads CASSQGDLGSIPNSPLHF. In DNA, the CDR3 is TGCGCCAGCAGCCAAGGGGACTTAGGGTCAATCCCCAATTCACCCCTCCACTTT.

V and J are TRBV5-6 and TRBJ2-5, with D tentatively TRBD2 (5 bases). The V gene lost 0 bases and the J gene lost 5 bases, with 14 bases spanning the gap. The CDR3 sequence is 15 residues long. Germline V CDR1 and CDR2: SGHDT, YYEEEE. The CDR3 here is CASSLEVGVGETQYF. Here the CDR3 DNA reads TGTGCCAGCAGCTTGGAGGTCGGGGTAGGGGAGACCCAGTACTTC.

The chain employs TRBV27 and TRBJ1-1, with a weak D call TRBD1 (5 bases). The CDR3 runs to 15 residues. V was shortened by 5 bases and J by 3 bases, with 16 bases between the two germline ends. Looked up from germline, CDR1 is MNHEY and CDR2 is SMNVEV (reference sequence). The CDR3 DNA sequence: TGTGCCAGCAGTCCAATGGGGGGTTTATACACTGAAGCTTTCTTT. Residues: CASSPMGGLYTEAFF.

V usage is TRBV10-3 and J usage is TRBJ1-2; D may be TRBD1 (6 bases). Trimming took off 11 bases at V and 8 bases at J, with 24 bases between the two ends. Germline V gene lookup returns CDR1 ENHRY and CDR2 SYGVKD. The CDR3 has 14 amino acids. The CDR3 reads CAAGSPGGAGGYTF. In DNA, the CDR3 is TGTGCCGCAGGCTCCCCCGGGGGGGCGGGGGGCTACACCTTC.

The V call is TRBV6-6, the J call TRBJ2-1; TRBD1 aligns across 12 bases. CDR1 is MNHNY and CDR2 is SVGAGI in the germline V gene (reference sequence). The CDR3 has 16 residues. V dropped 0 bases and J dropped 4; count of bases not matched to a gene: 1. The CDR3 sequence is CASSYSGQGAYNEQFF. DNA for the CDR3: TGTGCCAGCAGTTACTCGGGACAGGGGGCTTACAATGAGCAGTTCTTC.

The chain combines TRBV6-6 with TRBJ2-2; D is possibly TRBD2 (5 bases). The CDR3 runs to 16 residues. V gave up 3 bases and J gave up 1 base, with 12 bases separating them. In germline, CDR1 is MNHNY, CDR2 SVGAGI (reference sequence). The CDR3 loop reads CASSYGGGGNTGELFF. The DNA of the CDR3 is TGTGCCAGCAGTTATGGAGGAGGAGGGAACACCGGGGAGCTGTTTTTT.

The gene calls are TRBV2 and TRBJ2-3; 12 positions match TRBD2. The CDR3 spans 19 residues. CDR1 is SNHLY and CDR2 is FYNNEI in the germline V gene. The junction had 14 bases not matched to a gene; V was cut back by 5 bases and J by 2 bases. In nucleotides, the CDR3 is TGTGCCAGCAGTCCACTACTAGCGGGGGGACCCTATGACACAGATACGCAGTATTTT. This gives the protein CASSPLLAGGPYDTDTQYF.

This sequence joins TRBV2 and TRBJ1-1; TRBD1 aligns across 9 bases. The germline gives CDR1 SNHLY, CDR2 FYNNEI. The CDR3 totals 14 residues. Losses at the gene ends were 6 bases for V and 2 bases for J; bases not matched to a gene: 4. CDR3 bases: TGTGCCAGCAGGGGGACAGGGCTCAACACTGAAGCTTTCTTT. Protein: CASRGTGLNTEAFF.

A single count supports this clone. This chain connects TRBV4-1 to TRBJ2-3, with D perhaps TRBD2 (5 bases). V dropped 0 bases and J dropped 1 base, with 11 bases sitting between them. The germline gives CDR1 MGHRA, CDR2 YSYEKL. The CDR3 totals 16 residues. The CDR3 spells CASSQERGLGTDTQYF. The CDR3 bases are TGCGCCAGCAGCCAAGAGAGAGGACTCGGCACAGATACGCAGTATTTT.

J is TRBJ2-2 and V is TRBV28; D might be TRBD1 (5 bases). The CDR3 loop spans 16 amino acids. V gave up 7 bases and J gave up 7 bases, with 22 bases separating them. CDR1 is MDHEN, CDR2 SYDVKM, per germline. CDR3 in DNA: TGTGCCAGCACCTTTAATCGTTGGGGCACGATCGGGGAGCTGTTTTTT. Translating gives CASTFNRWGTIGELFF. The whole variable domain, filled in from reference TRBV28 and TRBJ2-2, reads DVKVTQSSRYLVKRTGEKVFLECVQDMDHENMFWYRQDPGLGLRLIYFSYDVKMKEKGDIPEGYSVSREKKERFSLILESASTNQTSMYLCASTFNRWGTIGELFFGEGSRLTVL.

The chain couples TRBV5-1 to TRBJ1-1; 9 nucleotides agree with TRBD1. The germline V gene has CDR1 SGHRS and CDR2 YFSETQ. The CDR3 loop spans 16 amino acids. Trimming at V came to 5 bases and at J to 1 base, leaving 9 bases not matched to a gene. CDR3 protein: CASSGVTGQGNTEAFF. The CDR3 coding sequence is TGCGCCAGCAGTGGTGTTACGGGACAGGGGAACACTGAAGCTTTCTTT.

This clone has more than one count but fewer than ten. The chain employs TRBV5-1 and TRBJ1-6; D might be TRBD1 (6 bases). The ends were cut back, 7 bases at V and 7 bases at J, with 15 bases in the middle. The CDR3 spans 14 residues. Germline lookup yields CDR1 SGHRS and CDR2 YFSETQ. CDR3 sequence reads: CASAQTGLNSPLHF. Here the CDR3 DNA reads TGCGCCAGCGCTCAAACAGGGCTCAATTCACCCCTCCACTTT.

The rearrangement joins TRBV27 to TRBJ1-1, with a possible D match to TRBD1 (6 bases). In germline, CDR1 is MNHEY, CDR2 SMNVEV (reference sequence). V lost 2 bases, J lost 1 base, and 14 bases lay in between. The length of the CDR3 is 16 residues. The CDR3 region has the DNA TGTGCCAGCAGTTTACATGGGGGCGCCCGGAACACTGAAGCTTTCTTT. Its protein is CASSLHGGARNTEAFF.

Written as DNA, the CDR3 is TGTGCCAGCAGCTTGGTCAGGGGGCGTTCACCCCTCCACTTT. Its protein is CASSLVRGRSPLHF. This chain joins TRBV5-6 and TRBJ1-6; 8 bases line up with TRBD1. This CDR3 is 14 amino acids long. V lost 0 bases and J lost 9; bases outside the gene matches: 2. Germline CDR1 SGHDT, CDR2 YYEEEE. The entire variable domain, with the rest obtained from reference TRBV5-6 and TRBJ1-6, is as follows: DAGVTQSPTHLIKTRGQQVTLRCSPKSGHDTVSWYQQALGQGPQFIFQYYEEEERQRGNFPDRFSGHQFPNYSSELNVNALLLGDSALYLCASSLVRGRSPLHFGNGTRLTVT.

This clone was seen a single time. J is TRBJ2-4 and V is TRBV4-1; 8 bases are a match to TRBD1. CDR1 and CDR2 (germline): MGHRA, YSYEKL. V lost 0 bases and J lost 3; bases outside the gene matches: 4. This CDR3 region has 16 residues. The CDR3 region has the DNA TGCGCCAGCAGCCAAGAGACAGGGGTGGGCAAAAACATTCAGTACTTC. Protein: CASSQETGVGKNIQYF.

The CDR3 region is CASSPEGRQSVQETQYF. In DNA form, the CDR3 reads TGTGCCAGCAGCCCCGAAGGGCGACAGTCCGTCCAAGAGACCCAGTACTTC. The rearrangement joins TRBV5-4 to TRBJ2-5; D might be TRBD1 (5 bases). Trimming stripped 4 bases from V and 1 base from J, with 20 bases between. Germline lookup yields CDR1 SGHNT and CDR2 YYREEE (reference sequence). The length of the CDR3 is 17 residues.

The chain is built from TRBV5-1 and TRBJ2-1; TRBD1 matches 9 bases. Germline CDR1 reads SGHRS; CDR2 reads YFSETQ. V gave up 8 bases and J gave up 4 bases; unmatched junction bases: 10. This CDR3 contains 15 residues. In nucleotides, the CDR3 is TGCGCCAGTACCCAGGGACAGGGAAGTTACAATGAGCAGTTCTTC. Translated, it gives CASTQGQGSYNEQFF. Full variable domain (missing parts from reference TRBV5-1 and TRBJ2-1): KAGVTQTPRYLIKTRGQQVTLSCSPISGHRSVSWYQQTPGQGLQFLFEYFSETQRNKGNFPGRFSGRQFSNSRSEMNVSTLELGDSALYLCASTQGQGSYNEQFFGPGTRLTVL.

This chain connects TRBV25-1 to TRBJ2-1; 9 positions match TRBD2. J was trimmed by 10 bases and V by 7 bases; bases with no gene match: 2. The V gene's germline CDR1 is MGHDK and CDR2 SYGVNS. This CDR3 contains 11 residues. The CDR3 spells CASTLAGEQFF. In nucleotides, the CDR3 is TGTGCCAGCACCCTAGCGGGGGAGCAGTTCTTC.

The chain uses TRBV7-3 and TRBJ1-3; 8 bases map to TRBD1. The CDR3 is made up of 15 amino acids. The germline gives CDR1 SGHTA, CDR2 FQGTGA. With 2 bases clipped from V and 1 base from J, the junction kept 1 base outside the gene matches. CDR3 DNA sequence: TGTGCCAGCAGCTTACAGGGGGCTTCTGGAAACACCATATATTTT. Translating gives CASSLQGASGNTIYF.

The rearrangement joins TRBV6-6 to TRBJ2-1; TRBD2 matches 10 bases. V lost 6 bases and J lost 2; bases outside the gene matches: 7. The CDR3 sequence is 16 residues long. Germline V CDR1 and CDR2: MNHNY, SVGAGI (reference sequence). The DNA for the CDR3 is TGTGCCAGCAGGGGGCTAGCGGGGGATACCTACAATGAGCAGTTCTTC. Translated, it gives CASRGLAGDTYNEQFF.

The chain uses TRBV10-3 and TRBJ2-7; 9 positions match TRBD1. CDR1 ENHRY and CDR2 SYGVKD come from the germline V gene. The CDR3 loop spans 15 amino acids. The V segment lost 6 bases and the J segment 4 bases; nucleotides outside the gene matches: 10. The CDR3 here is CAIRPGTGLSYEQYF. Written as DNA, the CDR3 is TGTGCCATCAGACCCGGGACAGGGCTATCTTACGAGCAGTACTTC.

The gene calls are TRBV5-5 and TRBJ2-7; D perhaps matches TRBD1 (6 bases). Germline loops: CDR1 SGHKS, CDR2 YYEKEE (reference sequence). The CDR3 contains 14 residues. V was shortened by 3 bases and J by 3 bases, with 13 bases between the two germline ends. CDR3 region: CASSSTGVGYEQYF. For the CDR3, the DNA is TGTGCCAGCAGCTCGACAGGAGTAGGCTACGAGCAGTACTTC.

The chain employs TRBV2 and TRBJ2-5, with 10 bases lining up with TRBD1. V gave up 8 bases and J gave up 4 bases; unmatched junction bases: 13. The CDR3 contains 16 residues. Germline V CDR1 and CDR2: SNHLY, FYNNEI. The CDR3 coding sequence is TGTGCCAGCCACCGCCTCATCGACAGGGGGCGAGAGACCCAGTACTTC. Its protein is CASHRLIDRGRETQYF. The full variable domain, completed using reference TRBV2 and TRBJ2-5, is EPEVTQTPSHQVTQMGQEVILRCVPISNHLYFYWYRQILGQKVEFLVSFYNNEISEKSEIFDDQFSVERPDGSNFTLKIRSTKLEDSAMYFCASHRLIDRGRETQYFGPGTRLLVL.